One sample yielded the 10 T cell receptor beta chains listed below, sequenced in a study of OX40 agonist ivuxolimab in advanced cancers. TCRdb's table, derived via immunoSEQ multiplex PCR, lists solely in-frame clones and lacks some. This sample has 60,000 to 80,000 clones, with roughly 82% found just once. This material consisted of CD4+ or CD8+ T cells sorted from blood, taken in a trial of the OX40 agonist ivuxolimab. The receptors stem from an adult with an advanced solid tumor such as melanoma, head and neck, liver or kidney cancer.

The rearrangement joins TRBV18 to TRBJ2-5, with 7 bases matching TRBD2. Germline CDR1 and CDR2: KGHSH and LQKENI. V lost 1 base, J lost 5 bases, and 4 bases stayed unmatched. The CDR3 runs to 14 residues. The CDR3 is CASSPRAGEETQYF. The CDR3 nucleotides read TGTGCCAGCTCACCACGGGCGGGGGAGGAGACCCAGTACTTC.

The chain recombines TRBV5-5 with TRBJ2-4; possibly TRBD1 or TRBD2 for D (5 bases each). V was pared by 4 bases and J by 0 bases, with 8 bases between. The CDR3 sequence is 14 residues long. Germline CDR1 SGHKS, CDR2 YYEKEE (reference sequence). The CDR3, as DNA: TGTGCCAGCAGCAGGGACCTAGCCAAAAACATTCAGTACTTC. The encoded protein is CASSRDLAKNIQYF.

This rearrangement joins TRBV7-6 to TRBJ2-3, with 10 bases aligning to TRBD2. J was trimmed by 6 bases and V by 6 bases; bases with no gene match: 6. The CDR3 contains 14 residues. Germline assignment: CDR1 SGHVS and CDR2 FNYEAQ. CDR3: CASSIAGGRDTQYF. Here the CDR3 DNA reads TGTGCCAGCAGTATAGCGGGGGGCCGGGATACGCAGTATTTT. The entire variable domain, with the rest obtained from reference TRBV7-6 and TRBJ2-3, is as follows: GAGVSQSPRYKVTKRGQDVALRCDPISGHVSLYWYRQALGQGPEFLTYFNYEAQQDKSGLPNDRFSAERPEGSISTLTIQRTEQRDSAMYRCASSIAGGRDTQYFGPGTRLTVL.

The rearrangement uses TRBV7-2 and TRBJ1-1; 8 bases are a match to TRBD1. Germline V gene sequence: CDR1 SGHTA, CDR2 FQGNSA. V lost 3 bases and J lost 2; bases outside the gene matches: 5. The CDR3 is made up of 15 amino acids. As DNA, the CDR3 is TGTGCCAGCAGCTTTAGGGACAGGCCTAACACTGAAGCTTTCTTT. Its protein is CASSFRDRPNTEAFF.

The J gene is TRBJ2-2, the V gene TRBV9, with 8 bases aligning to TRBD1. With V trimmed by 4 bases and J by 6 bases, 8 bases remained unmatched. CDR3 length: 15 amino acids. CDR1 is SGDLS and CDR2 is YYNGEE in the germline V gene. CDR3 region: CASSIPTGDAGELFF. The CDR3 nucleotides read TGTGCCAGCAGCATACCGACAGGGGACGCCGGGGAGCTGTTTTTT. The full variable domain, its missing parts supplied by reference TRBV9 and TRBJ2-2, is DSGVTQTPKHLITATGQRVTLRCSPRSGDLSVYWYQQSLDQGLQFLIQYYNGEERAKGNILERFSAQQFPDLHSELNLSSLELGDSALYFCASSIPTGDAGELFFGEGSRLTVL.

The chain employs TRBV5-1 and TRBJ1-1, with D possibly matching TRBD1 (5 bases). The germline gives CDR1 SGHRS, CDR2 YFSETQ. The CDR3 covers 15 residues. Trimming took off 0 bases at V and 0 bases at J, with 9 bases between the two ends. The CDR3: CASSLVRGMNTEAFF. The CDR3 DNA is TGCGCCAGCAGCTTGGTTCGGGGGATGAACACTGAAGCTTTCTTT. The whole variable domain, remainder taken from reference TRBV5-1 and TRBJ1-1, is KAGVTQTPRYLIKTRGQQVTLSCSPISGHRSVSWYQQTPGQGLQFLFEYFSETQRNKGNFPGRFSGRQFSNSRSEMNVSTLELGDSALYLCASSLVRGMNTEAFFGQGTRLTVV.

The chain recombines TRBV18 with TRBJ1-1; 7 bases map to TRBD1. V shed 5 bases and J 2 bases; nucleotides not matched to a gene: 8. This CDR3 has 15 residues. Germline V gene data show CDR1 as KGHSH and CDR2 as LQKENI. CDR3 residues: CASSSMTGSNTEAFF. Here the CDR3 DNA reads TGTGCCAGCTCATCTATGACAGGGTCTAACACTGAAGCTTTCTTT.

V gene TRBV2 combines with J gene TRBJ1-1; D might be TRBD1 (6 bases). The CDR3 runs to 13 residues. V lost 4 bases and J lost 4, with 10 bases in between. Germline V gene lookup returns CDR1 SNHLY and CDR2 FYNNEI. CDR3 nucleotide sequence: TGTGCCAGCAGTGCACAGGGACGCACTGAAGCTTTCTTT. Its protein product is CASSAQGRTEAFF.

V gene TRBV6-6 combines with J gene TRBJ2-3; D is unclear. V was shortened by 8 bases and J by 0 bases, with 15 bases between the two germline ends. The germline gives CDR1 MNHNY, CDR2 SVGAGI (reference sequence). CDR3 length: 15 residues. CDR3 nucleotide sequence: TGTGCCAGCTTGGCCGGGCCAACTAGCACAGATACGCAGTATTTT. Encoded protein: CASLAGPTSTDTQYF.

The rearrangement uses TRBV9 and TRBJ2-1; 9 nucleotides agree with TRBD1. The germline V gene has CDR1 SGDLS and CDR2 YYNGEE. V shed 1 base and J 3 bases; nucleotides not matched to a gene: 5. The CDR3 has 16 residues. The CDR3 coding sequence is TGTGCCAGCAGCGTAACGCCGGGACAGGGCTACAATGAGCAGTTCTTC. Amino acid sequence: CASSVTPGQGYNEQFF.